These 27 T cell receptor beta chains were all obtained from the same sample, sequenced in a study of T cells after yellow fever vaccination. TCRdb reprocessed the 5' RACE reads with MiXCR, giving one entry per CDR3 protein. This table holds 360,000 or so distinct CDR3 sequences, under 14% found once. The sequences come from PBMCs, collected on the day of the first yellow fever vaccination. These receptors were collected from a young man who received the YFV17D yellow fever vaccine.

This clonotype was counted ten times or more. The CDR3 sequence is CSARDSQRGTDTQYF. In DNA form, the CDR3 reads TGCAGTGCCCGTGACAGCCAGCGGGGCACAGATACGCAGTATTTT. This chain connects TRBV20-1 to TRBJ2-3; D possibly corresponds to TRBD2 (6 bases). The CDR3 extends over 15 amino acids. Germline CDR1 and CDR2: DFQATT and SNEGSKA (reference sequence). V lost 6 bases and J lost 1, with 17 bases in between.

This clonotype showed up just a few times. The genes are TRBV11-2 and TRBJ2-2, with a tentative D call TRBD1 (5 bases). The CDR3 is 16 residues long. Between the trimmed V and J ends, which lost 7 bases and 4 bases, there was a span of 19 bases. The germline V gene has CDR1 SGHAT and CDR2 FQNNGV. This CDR3 reads CASNQGGQELTGELFF. The CDR3, as DNA: TGTGCCAGCAACCAGGGTGGGCAGGAGCTCACCGGGGAGCTGTTTTTT.

The chain has TRBV7-3 and TRBJ1-2; 10 bases agree with TRBD1. Germline-derived CDR1 and CDR2 are SGHTA and FQGTGA. Trimming cost V 5 bases and J 8 bases; bases outside gene matches: 8. The CDR3 contains 14 residues. CDR3 DNA sequence: TGTGCCAGCAGCACCTTGGGGACAGGGGCCGGCTACACCTTC. Protein product: CASSTLGTGAGYTF. The full variable domain, completed using reference TRBV7-3 and TRBJ1-2, is GAGVSQTPSNKVTEKGKYVELRCDPISGHTALYWYRQSLGQGPEFLIYFQGTGAADDSGLPNDRFFAVRPEGSVSTLKIQRTERGDSAVYLCASSTLGTGAGYTFGSGTRLTVV.

The CDR3 loop is CASSLGGLAGGDEQFF. The CDR3 region has the DNA TGTGCCAGCAGCTTGGGTGGACTAGCGGGAGGGGATGAGCAGTTCTTC. The chain couples TRBV7-2 to TRBJ2-1; 15 bases match TRBD2. Germline V gene data show CDR1 as SGHTA and CDR2 as FQGNSA. This CDR3 has 16 amino acids. Trimming took 3 bases from V and 8 from J; bases not matched to a gene: 5.

This clonotype was seen a few times. The genes are TRBV20-1 and TRBJ2-1; 13 bases line up with TRBD2. Per germline, CDR1 DFQATT and CDR2 SNEGSKA (reference sequence). J lost 1 base, V lost 6 bases, and 9 bases had no gene match. This CDR3 contains 17 residues. CDR3 coding DNA: TGCAGTGCCAGGTTACTAGCGGGGGGGCGGTCCTACAATGAGCAGTTCTTC. As protein: CSARLLAGGRSYNEQFF.

The genes are TRBV10-3 and TRBJ1-1, with 10 bases aligning to TRBD1. The CDR3 covers 13 residues. Germline loops: CDR1 ENHRY, CDR2 SYGVKD. V was clipped by 6 bases and J by 4 bases; unmatched bases: 2. The CDR3: CAIRRQGATEAFF. CDR3 bases: TGTGCCATCAGACGACAGGGGGCCACTGAAGCTTTCTTT.

A few counts support this clonotype. The chain employs TRBV20-1 and TRBJ2-5; D possibly corresponds to TRBD2 (5 bases). CDR3 length equals 13 residues. Germline-derived CDR1 and CDR2 are DFQATT and SNEGSKA (reference sequence). The V and J ends lost 1 base and 4 bases respectively, with 10 bases between them. CDR3 amino acids: CSARAEGRETQYF. The CDR3 DNA follows: TGCAGTGCTAGAGCAGAAGGGAGAGAGACCCAGTACTTC.

This clonotype showed up many times. The rearrangement uses TRBV20-1 and TRBJ1-5; a weak D match, TRBD1 (5 bases). The V gene's germline CDR1 is DFQATT and CDR2 SNEGSKA (reference sequence). CDR3 size: 13 residues. Trimming removed 4 bases at V and 0 bases at J, with 7 bases between. The CDR3 protein is CSATGSSNQPQHF. DNA of the CDR3: TGCAGTGCTACAGGGTCTAGCAATCAGCCCCAGCATTTT.

This clonotype showed up just a few times. The chain combines TRBV6-5 with TRBJ2-7; TRBD1 matches 7 bases. Germline trimming cut 5 bases from V and 2 bases from J; bases unmatched to any gene: 0. CDR1 is MNHEY, CDR2 SVGAGI, per germline. The CDR3 length is 12 residues. The CDR3 region is CASSGQAYEQYF. The CDR3 bases are TGTGCCAGCAGTGGACAGGCCTACGAGCAGTACTTC.

The V call is TRBV9, the J call TRBJ2-1; D might be TRBD2 (5 bases). Germline-derived CDR1 and CDR2 are SGDLS and YYNGEE. V was trimmed by 0 bases and J by 9 bases, leaving 10 bases between them. This CDR3 has 13 residues. CDR3: CASSVGSGGEQFF. For the CDR3, the DNA is TGTGCCAGCAGCGTAGGGTCAGGAGGTGAGCAGTTCTTC.

Only a few counts were recorded for this clonotype. The V gene is TRBV19, the J gene TRBJ2-2; the D gene is possibly TRBD2 (5 bases). Germline V gene sequence: CDR1 LNHDA, CDR2 SQIVND (reference sequence). V dropped 3 bases and J dropped 9 bases, with 14 bases sitting between them. The CDR3 has 14 amino acids. CDR3 nucleotide sequence: TGTGCCAGTAGTATCTTTCGAGGGCCCCGGGAGCTGTTTTTT. Amino acid sequence: CASSIFRGPRELFF.

The chain links TRBV12-3 or TRBV12-4 to TRBJ2-2; 7 bases line up with TRBD1. CDR3 length equals 17 residues. V lost 5 bases to trimming and J lost 0 bases; unmatched junction nucleotides: 9. CDR3 amino acids: CASSQEIGTANTGELFF. CDR3 DNA: TGTGCCAGCAGTCAAGAGATTGGGACAGCGAACACCGGGGAGCTGTTTTTT.

This clonotype occurred a few times. V gene TRBV7-9 combines with J gene TRBJ2-1; D is possibly TRBD2 (5 bases). The V gene lost 4 bases and the J gene lost 6 bases, with 22 bases spanning the gap. The germline gives CDR1 SEHNR, CDR2 FQNEAQ (reference sequence). This CDR3 spans 17 amino acids. This CDR3 is CASSSLGLAVERNEQFF. Written as DNA, the CDR3 is TGTGCCAGCAGCTCCCTGGGTCTAGCTGTAGAACGCAATGAGCAGTTCTTC.

This clonotype has just a few counts. The V call is TRBV3-1, the J call TRBJ2-1; 10 nucleotides line up with TRBD2. CDR1 is LGHDT and CDR2 is YNNKEL in the germline V gene (reference sequence). The V gene end was trimmed by 1 base and the J gene end by 5 bases; junction bases not matched to a gene: 5. The CDR3 extends over 16 amino acids. The CDR3 DNA is TGTGCCAGCAGCCAAGCAAGGACTAGCGGTGACAATGAGCAGTTCTTC. Its protein is CASSQARTSGDNEQFF.

This clonotype was seen only a few times. For the CDR3, the DNA is TGTGCCAGCGGGGACAGGCCCTACGAGCAGTACGTC. It is translated as CASGDRPYEQYV. The chain uses TRBV28 and TRBJ2-7; 8 nucleotides align to TRBD1. The germline V gene encodes CDR1 MDHEN and CDR2 SYDVKM. CDR3 length equals 12 residues. The junction had 2 bases not matched to a gene; V was cut back by 8 bases and J by 2 bases.

The chain uses TRBV27 and TRBJ2-3; D gene unclear. V was cut by 6 bases and J by 1 base, with 17 bases left in between. CDR1 is MNHEY, CDR2 SMNVEV, per germline (reference sequence). The CDR3 has 16 residues. The CDR3 here is CASSQQWFLRTDTQYF. In DNA form, the CDR3 reads TGTGCCAGCAGCCAACAGTGGTTTCTCCGCACAGATACGCAGTATTTT.

The chain uses TRBV14 and TRBJ2-1, with D possibly matching TRBD2 (5 bases). V was shortened by 10 bases and J by 1 base, with 17 bases between the two germline ends. The CDR3 is 15 amino acids. Germline lookup yields CDR1 SGHDN and CDR2 FVKESK. The DNA for the CDR3 is TGTGCCACCTCAAGCGGCCGGGGTTCCTACAATGAGCAGTTCTTC. Translated: CATSSGRGSYNEQFF.

This clonotype has just a few counts. Written as DNA, the CDR3 is TGTGCCAGCAGCCCATCCCTATACACTGAAGCTTTCTTT. Translating gives CASSPSLYTEAFF. The chain has TRBV14 and TRBJ1-1, with D uncertain. This CDR3 contains 13 residues. V lost 4 bases to trimming and J lost 3 bases, with 9 bases between them. Per germline, CDR1 SGHDN and CDR2 FVKESK.

Only a few counts were recorded for this clonotype. V and J are TRBV27 and TRBJ1-6; D is unclear. The V and J ends lost 6 bases and 12 bases respectively, with 18 bases between them. Germline assignment: CDR1 MNHEY and CDR2 SMNVEV (reference sequence). This CDR3 spans 14 amino acids. The DNA for the CDR3 is TGTGCCAGCAGATCAGGAGGTATTTCGGGACCCCTCCACTTT. Amino acids: CASRSGGISGPLHF.

As for this clonotype: One end of the junction is discordant with germline, which a read error may explain. The chain joins TRBV25-1 to TRBJ1-1; D is perhaps TRBD1 (5 bases). The CDR3 runs to 13 residues. CDR1 MGHDK and CDR2 SYGVNS come from the germline V gene. The DNA of the CDR3 is TGTGCCAGCCGTGAAGAGACTGCAAGGGGAGCTTTCTTT. This translates into CASREETARGAFF.

The chain has TRBV20-1 and TRBJ2-7; D is unclear. Germline CDR1 is DFQATT and CDR2 is SNEGSKA (reference sequence). This CDR3 comprises 15 residues. V lost 0 bases and J lost 0, with 12 bases in between. CDR3 DNA sequence: TGCAGTGCTAGAGATGGGCGGAAGAGCTCCTACGAGCAGTACTTC. Amino acid sequence: CSARDGRKSSYEQYF.

This clonotype was picked up a small number of times. V is TRBV7-8 and J is TRBJ2-3, with TRBD2 identical over 8 bases. CDR1 is SGHVS, CDR2 FQNEAQ, per germline. V trimming: 5 bases; J trimming: 4 bases; junction bases outside the gene matches: 11. The CDR3 runs to 16 residues. CDR3 in amino acids: CASSPSGGRVSDTQYF. CDR3 sequence (DNA): TGTGCCAGCAGCCCCTCGGGGGGGCGGGTTTCAGATACGCAGTATTTT.

This rearrangement joins TRBV2 to TRBJ1-1; D is possibly TRBD1 (6 bases). CDR1 is SNHLY, CDR2 FYNNEI, per germline. Trimming shortened V by 3 bases and J by 7 bases, and 12 bases separated the two germline ends. CDR3 size: 13 residues. As DNA, the CDR3 is TGTGCCAGCAGTGAGGGGGCAGGGAATGAAGCTTTCTTT. It is translated as CASSEGAGNEAFF.

The chain links TRBV7-2 to TRBJ2-3; no clear D gene. Looked up from germline, CDR1 is SGHTA and CDR2 is FQGNSA. The CDR3 runs 12 residues. The V end was cut by 1 base, the J end by 10 bases, with 9 bases between. CDR3 residues: CASSLGPKAQYF. The DNA for the CDR3 is TGTGCCAGCAGCTTAGGTCCGAAGGCGCAGTATTTT.

Worth noting for this clonotype: At one of its ends the junction is not consistent with the germline gene, which may arise from a read error. The CDR3: CASSVGLAENIQYF. The DNA for the CDR3 is TGTGCCAGCAGCGTGGGACTAGCCGAAAACATTCAGTACTTC. The chain uses TRBV7-9 and TRBJ2-4, with TRBD2 matching over 9 bases. The CDR3 is 14 residues long. Germline CDR1 is SEHNR and CDR2 is FQNEAQ (reference sequence).

The rearrangement joins TRBV4-3 to TRBJ1-4; 7 nucleotides line up with TRBD1. Trimming at V came to 0 bases and at J to 5 bases, leaving 6 bases not matched to a gene. CDR3 size: 16 residues. Germline V CDR1 and CDR2: LGHNA, YSLEER. CDR3 sequence reads: CASSQDRGQTNEKLFF. The CDR3 DNA follows: TGCGCCAGCAGCCAAGATCGGGGACAGACGAATGAAAAACTGTTTTTT.

This clonotype appeared many times. The CDR3 here is CASSYVGDSYEQYF. CDR3 nucleotide sequence: TGTGCCAGCAGTTACGTGGGCGACTCCTACGAGCAGTACTTC. The rearrangement links TRBV7-2 to TRBJ2-7; no reliable D call. Germline CDR1 SGHTA, CDR2 FQGNSA. Deletions cut 6 bases from V and 0 bases from J, with 12 bases between. This CDR3 has 14 residues.